This is a list of T cell receptor beta chains from one sample in a study of cytotoxic CD8 clonotypes in ibrutinib-treated CLL. TCRdb keeps only in-frame clones here, not all; method: immunoSEQ multiplex PCR. The repertoire holds 250,000 to 350,000 clones, with 76% as singletons. The sample in question was PBMCs, obtained at disease progression, from a patient treated with ibrutinib. Receptor source: a human donor with chronic lymphocytic leukemia. Both conserved end residues are part of each CDR3. A D gene is named only where the DNA matches it firmly. Only some rows state a clone size, as once, few, many or a class for expanded clones.

clone size,V gene,D gene,J gene,CDR3 DNA,CDR3 protein
NA,TRBV6-5,TRBD1,TRBJ1-5,TGTGCCAGCAGGCAGACAGGGGGTTATCAGCCCCAGCATTTT,CASRQTGGYQPQHF
NA,TRBV27,NA,TRBJ2-7,TGTGCCAGCAGTATACGGGCCCTCGCCTACGAGCAGTACTTC,CASSIRALAYEQYF
NA,TRBV2,NA,TRBJ2-7,TGTGCCAGCAGTTCCGACCTTCCTATCGAGCAGTACTTC,CASSSDLPIEQYF
NA,TRBV2,NA,TRBJ2-7,TGTGCCAGCAGCCTAAGGGACAATCCAACCCCCTCCTACGAGCAGTACTTC,CASSLRDNPTPSYEQYF
NA,TRBV9,TRBD2,TRBJ2-7,TGTGCCAGCAGCCCCCGGACTAGCGAGGACGAGCAGTACTTC,CASSPRTSEDEQYF
NA,TRBV7-9,TRBD2,TRBJ2-7,TGTGCCAGCAGCTTAGGGACCGGGACTAGCCTCGGCGAGCAGTACTTC,CASSLGTGTSLGEQYF
NA,TRBV2,TRBD1,TRBJ1-3,TGTGCCAGCAGTGCAACAGGGGGCTTTGGAAACACCATATATTTT,CASSATGGFGNTIYF
NA,TRBV7-8,NA,TRBJ1-1,TGTGCCAGCAGCTTATGGTTGAACACTGAAGCTTTCTTT,CASSLWLNTEAFF
once,TRBV5-4,NA,TRBJ2-7,TGTGCCAGCAGCTCGGATAAAGCGATTCCTCTGGAGGAGCAGTACTTC,CASSSDKAIPLEEQYF
once,TRBV6-6,NA,TRBJ2-7,TGTGCCAGCAGCGACGACAGGAGACCCTACGAGCAGTACTTC,CASSDDRRPYEQYF
once,TRBV4-2,TRBD2,TRBJ2-3,TGTGCCAGCAGCCAAGATCTCCCCTGGCGGGGGTACGAAGATACGCAGTATTTT,CASSQDLPWRGYEDTQYF